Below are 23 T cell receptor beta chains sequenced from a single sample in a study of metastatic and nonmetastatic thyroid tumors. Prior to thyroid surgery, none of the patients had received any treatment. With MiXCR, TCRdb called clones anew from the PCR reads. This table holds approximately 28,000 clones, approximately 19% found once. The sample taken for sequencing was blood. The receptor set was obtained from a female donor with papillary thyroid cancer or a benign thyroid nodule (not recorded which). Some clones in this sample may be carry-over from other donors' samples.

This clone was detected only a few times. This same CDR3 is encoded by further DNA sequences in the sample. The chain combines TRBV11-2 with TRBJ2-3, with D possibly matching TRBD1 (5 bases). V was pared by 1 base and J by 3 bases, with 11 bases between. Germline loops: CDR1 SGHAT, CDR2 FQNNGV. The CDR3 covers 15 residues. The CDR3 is CASSLVLQATDTQYF. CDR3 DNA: TGTGCCAGCAGCTTAGTCCTACAGGCAACAGATACGCAGTATTTT.

The CDR3 DNA reads as TGTGCCAGCAGCCTTACTAGAGCTAACATGGGGTACGAGCAGTACTTC. It specifies CASSLTRANMGYEQYF. This chain uses TRBV11-1 with TRBJ2-7; tentatively, D is TRBD2 (5 bases). Germline lookup yields CDR1 SGHAT and CDR2 FQDESV (reference sequence). The CDR3 is 16 amino acids. V dropped 5 bases and J dropped 4 bases, with 21 bases sitting between them.

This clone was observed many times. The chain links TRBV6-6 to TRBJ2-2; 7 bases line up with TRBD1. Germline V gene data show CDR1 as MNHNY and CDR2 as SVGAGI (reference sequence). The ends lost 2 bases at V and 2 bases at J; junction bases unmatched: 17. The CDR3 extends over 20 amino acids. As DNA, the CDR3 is TGTGCCAGCAGTTACGAACCTGAGGGGGCGATCCGCTTTAACACCGGGGAGCTGTTTTTT. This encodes CASSYEPEGAIRFNTGELFF.

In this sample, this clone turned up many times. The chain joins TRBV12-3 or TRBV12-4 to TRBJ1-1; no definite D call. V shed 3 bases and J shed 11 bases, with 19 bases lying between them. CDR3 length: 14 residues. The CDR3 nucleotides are TGTGCCAGCAGTTTCTCTCTACGGGAAAATCATGCTTTCTTT. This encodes CASSFSLRENHAFF.

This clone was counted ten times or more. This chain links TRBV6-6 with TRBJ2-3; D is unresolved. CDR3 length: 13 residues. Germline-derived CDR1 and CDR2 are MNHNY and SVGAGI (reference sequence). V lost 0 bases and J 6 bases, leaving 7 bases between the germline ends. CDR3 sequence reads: CASSYSTLDTQYF. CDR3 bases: TGTGCCAGCAGTTACTCGACGTTGGATACGCAGTATTTT.

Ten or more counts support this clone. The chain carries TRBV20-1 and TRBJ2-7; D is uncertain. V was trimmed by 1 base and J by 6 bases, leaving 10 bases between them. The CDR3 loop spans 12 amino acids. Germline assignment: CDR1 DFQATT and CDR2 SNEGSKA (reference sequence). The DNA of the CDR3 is TGCAGTGCTAGAGCGCCCCAGGCCGAGCAGTACTTC. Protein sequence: CSARAPQAEQYF.

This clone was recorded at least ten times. Written as DNA, the CDR3 is TGTGCCAGCAGGGTCGGGACAGGGGTCACTGAAGCTTTCTTT. Translating it yields CASRVGTGVTEAFF. The genes are TRBV12-3 or TRBV12-4 and TRBJ1-1; 10 bases fit TRBD1. Unmatched junction bases numbered 5, after V lost 6 bases and J lost 4 bases. This CDR3 has 14 residues.

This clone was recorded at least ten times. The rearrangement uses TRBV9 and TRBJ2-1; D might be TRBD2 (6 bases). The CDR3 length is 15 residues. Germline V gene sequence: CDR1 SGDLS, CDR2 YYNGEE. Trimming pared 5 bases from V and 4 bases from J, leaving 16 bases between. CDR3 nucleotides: TGTGCCAGCAGTGCAAGCGGAGGGCAGTACAATGAGCAGTTCTTC. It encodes CASSASGGQYNEQFF.

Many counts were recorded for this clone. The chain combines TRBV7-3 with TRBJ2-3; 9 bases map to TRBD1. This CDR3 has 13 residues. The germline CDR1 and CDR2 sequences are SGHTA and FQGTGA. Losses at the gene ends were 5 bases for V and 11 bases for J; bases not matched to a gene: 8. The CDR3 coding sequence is TGTGCCAGCAGCAAGAGGGACAGGGACGGGCAGTATTTT. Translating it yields CASSKRDRDGQYF.

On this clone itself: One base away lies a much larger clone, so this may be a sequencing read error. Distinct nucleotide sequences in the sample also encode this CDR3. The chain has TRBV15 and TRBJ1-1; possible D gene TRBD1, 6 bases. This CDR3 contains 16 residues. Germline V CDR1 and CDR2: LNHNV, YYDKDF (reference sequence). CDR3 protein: CATSRDEGHMNTEAFF. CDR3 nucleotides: TGTGCCACCAGCAGAGATGAGGGACACATGAACACTGAGGCTTTCTTT.

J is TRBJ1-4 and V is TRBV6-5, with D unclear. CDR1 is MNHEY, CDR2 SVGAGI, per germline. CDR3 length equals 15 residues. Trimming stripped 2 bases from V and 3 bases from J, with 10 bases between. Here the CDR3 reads CASSYTRAPNEKLFF. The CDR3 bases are TGTGCCAGCAGTTACACGAGGGCCCCTAATGAAAAACTGTTTTTT.

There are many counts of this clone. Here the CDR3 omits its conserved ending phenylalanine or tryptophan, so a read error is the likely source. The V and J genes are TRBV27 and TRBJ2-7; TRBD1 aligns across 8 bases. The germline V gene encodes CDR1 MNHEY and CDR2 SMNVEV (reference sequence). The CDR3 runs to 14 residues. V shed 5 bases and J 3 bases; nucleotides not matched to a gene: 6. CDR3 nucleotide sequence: TGTGCCAGCAGTACAGGGGGACAAGTCTACGAGCAGTACCTC. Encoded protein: CASSTGGQVYEQYL.

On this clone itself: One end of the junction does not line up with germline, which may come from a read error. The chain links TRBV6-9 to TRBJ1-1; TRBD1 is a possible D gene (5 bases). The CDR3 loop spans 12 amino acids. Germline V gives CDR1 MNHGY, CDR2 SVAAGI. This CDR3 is CASSDPGTEAFF. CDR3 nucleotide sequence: TGCGCCAGCAGTGACCCAGGGACTGAAGCTTTCTTT.

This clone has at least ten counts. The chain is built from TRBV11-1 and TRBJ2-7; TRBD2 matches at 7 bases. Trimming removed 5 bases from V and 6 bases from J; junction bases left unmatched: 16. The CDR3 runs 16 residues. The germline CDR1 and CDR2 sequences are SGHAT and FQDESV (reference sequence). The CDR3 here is CASSPPSSGPASEQYF. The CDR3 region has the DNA TGTGCCAGCAGCCCCCCGTCTAGCGGACCCGCCTCCGAGCAGTACTTC.

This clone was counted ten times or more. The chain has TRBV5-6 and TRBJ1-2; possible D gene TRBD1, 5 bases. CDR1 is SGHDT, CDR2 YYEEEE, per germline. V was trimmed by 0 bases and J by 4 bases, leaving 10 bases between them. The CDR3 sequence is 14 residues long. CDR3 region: CASSLVGGGYGYTF. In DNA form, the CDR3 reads TGTGCCAGCAGCTTGGTCGGGGGGGGCTATGGCTACACCTTC.

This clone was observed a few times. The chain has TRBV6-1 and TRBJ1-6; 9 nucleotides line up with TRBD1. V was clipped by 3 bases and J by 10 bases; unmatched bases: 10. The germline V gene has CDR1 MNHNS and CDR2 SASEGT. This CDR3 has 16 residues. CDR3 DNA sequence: TGTGCCAGCAGTGAGAGCCTGTTGGGACAGGGCTCACCCCTCCACTTT. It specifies CASSESLLGQGSPLHF.

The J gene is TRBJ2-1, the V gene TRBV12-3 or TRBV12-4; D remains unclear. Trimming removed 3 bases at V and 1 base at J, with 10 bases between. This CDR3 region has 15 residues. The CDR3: CASSFGTGSYNEQFF. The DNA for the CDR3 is TGTGCCAGCAGTTTCGGTACCGGATCCTACAATGAGCAGTTCTTC.

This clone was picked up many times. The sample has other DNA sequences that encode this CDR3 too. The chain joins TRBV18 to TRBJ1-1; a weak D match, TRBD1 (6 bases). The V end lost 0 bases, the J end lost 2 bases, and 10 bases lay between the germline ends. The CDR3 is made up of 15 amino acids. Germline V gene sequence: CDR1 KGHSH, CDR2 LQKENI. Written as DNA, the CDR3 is TGTGCCAGCTCACCACCCGGGGGCCGCAACACTGAAGCTTTCTTT. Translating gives CASSPPGGRNTEAFF.

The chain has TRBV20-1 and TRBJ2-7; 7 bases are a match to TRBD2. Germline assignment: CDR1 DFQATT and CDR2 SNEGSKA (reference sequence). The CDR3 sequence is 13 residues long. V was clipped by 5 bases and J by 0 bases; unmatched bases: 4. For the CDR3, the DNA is TGCAGTGCTCTCCGGGACTACTCCTACGAGCAGTACTTC. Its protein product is CSALRDYSYEQYF.

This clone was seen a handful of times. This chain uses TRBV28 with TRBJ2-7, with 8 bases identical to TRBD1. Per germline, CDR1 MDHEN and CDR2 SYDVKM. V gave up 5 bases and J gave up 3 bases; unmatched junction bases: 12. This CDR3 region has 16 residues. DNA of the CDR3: TGTGCCAGCAGTCAGACTTCAAGACAGGGGTTCTACGAGCAGTACTTC. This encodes CASSQTSRQGFYEQYF.

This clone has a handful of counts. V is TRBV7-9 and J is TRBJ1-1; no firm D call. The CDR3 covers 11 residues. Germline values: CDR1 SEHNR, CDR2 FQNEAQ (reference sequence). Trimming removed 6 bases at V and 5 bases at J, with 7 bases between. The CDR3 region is CASSIRTEAFF. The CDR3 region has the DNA TGTGCCAGCAGTATAAGAACTGAAGCTTTCTTT.

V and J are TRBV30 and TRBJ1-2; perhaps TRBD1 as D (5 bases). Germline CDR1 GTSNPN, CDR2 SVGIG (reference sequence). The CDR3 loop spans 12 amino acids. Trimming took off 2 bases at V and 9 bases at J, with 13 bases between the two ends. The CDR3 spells CAWSSDTGSYTF. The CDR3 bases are TGTGCCTGGAGTTCGGACACTGGAAGCTACACCTTC.

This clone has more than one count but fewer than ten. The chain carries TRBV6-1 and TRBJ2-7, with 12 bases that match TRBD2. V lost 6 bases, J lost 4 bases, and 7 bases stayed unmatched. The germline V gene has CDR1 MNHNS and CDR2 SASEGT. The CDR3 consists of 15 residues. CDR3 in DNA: TGTGCCAGCAGGACTAGCGGGAGTTGGGTTTACGAGCAGTACTTC. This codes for CASRTSGSWVYEQYF.